These T cell receptor beta chains were read from a single sample in a study of beta chain features in type 1 diabetes. Assay used: immunoSEQ multiplex PCR; TCRdb lists only in-frame clones, some missing. Of approximately 110,000 clones in the sample, 30% to 50% were seen once. Source material: stem cell memory CD4+ T cells from blood. The receptors stem from a woman in her late teens or twenties in good health. Each CDR3 is given with its conserved first and last residue. D genes are given only for firm matches. Only some rows state a clone size, as once, few, many or a class for expanded clones.

size,J,V,D,DNA,CDR3
few,TRBJ2-3,TRBV28,TRBD2,TGTGCCAGCAAAATAGCGGGAGAGCCAGATACGCAGTATTTT,CASKIAGEPDTQYF
few,TRBJ1-5,TRBV7-9,-,TGTGCCAGCAGCCTTGGACAGTCACAGTTCCAGCCCCAGCATTTT,CASSLGQSQFQPQHF
-,TRBJ2-2,TRBV18,-,TGTGCCAGCTCACGACTAGGCGGTGGTACCGGGGAGCTGTTTTTT,CASSRLGGGTGELFF
-,TRBJ2-5,TRBV5-1,TRBD1,TGCGCCAGCAGCGTCCCCGGGACAGGGCAAGAGACCCAGTACTTC,CASSVPGTGQETQYF
-,TRBJ2-2,TRBV18,-,TGTGCCAGCTCACCACTGCGGGAGAACACCGGGGAGCTGTTTTTT,CASSPLRENTGELFF
-,TRBJ2-7,TRBV27,TRBD1,TGTGCCAGCCGAAACAGGGGGCGACACGAGCAGTACTTC,CASRNRGRHEQYF
-,TRBJ1-3,TRBV7-2,-,TGTGCCAGCAGCTTAAGAGTTGACAGTGGCTCTGGAAACACCATATATTTT,CASSLRVDSGSGNTIYF
-,TRBJ1-5,TRBV7-9,-,TGTGCCAGCAGCCCGATCCCAGGGTCTCAGCCCCAGCATTTT,CASSPIPGSQPQHF
once,TRBJ2-1,TRBV11-2,TRBD2,TGTGCCAGCAGCTTAGGACTAGCGGGAGGGGATGAGCAGTTCTTC,CASSLGLAGGDEQFF
few,TRBJ1-6,TRBV5-1,TRBD1,TGCGCCAGCAGCATGGGACAGCCCTATAATTCACCCCTCCACTTT,CASSMGQPYNSPLHF
few,TRBJ1-2,TRBV14,-,TGTGCCAGCAGCCTGACAGCTGGTGGCTACACCTTC,CASSLTAGGYTF
-,TRBJ2-1,TRBV18,TRBD1,TGTGCCAGCTCACTCATGGACAGGGGTGAGCAGTTCTTC,CASSLMDRGEQFF
-,TRBJ2-5,TRBV4-2,-,TGTGCCAGCAGTCCCGACAACTTGAAAGAGACCCAGTACTTC,CASSPDNLKETQYF
few,TRBJ2-6,TRBV18,TRBD1,TGTGCCAGCTCACCTCCGACAGGGGGCTATGGGGCCAACGTCCTGACTTTC,CASSPPTGGYGANVLTF
-,TRBJ1-4,TRBV5-1,TRBD1,TGCGCCAGCAGCTTGGAGGACAGGTCTTCTAATGAAAAACTGTTTTTT,CASSLEDRSSNEKLFF
-,TRBJ2-1,TRBV15,-,TGTGCCACCAGCAGAGAGGGAGTAGTGTACAATGAGCAGTTCTTC,CATSREGVVYNEQFF
-,TRBJ1-4,TRBV7-6,TRBD1,TGTGCCAGCAGCTTAGCGGAGGTGGGCAGGGGGTCGACTAATGAAAAACTGTTTTTT,CASSLAEVGRGSTNEKLFF
many,TRBJ2-1,TRBV30,TRBD2,TGTGCCTGGAGGAAGACAGGATTAGCGGGAGTGGGTGAGCAGTTCTTC,CAWRKTGLAGVGEQFF
-,TRBJ1-4,TRBV5-1,-,TGCGCCAGCAGCTTGGCCGACCATCGGGGTGAAAAACTGTTTTTT,CASSLADHRGEKLFF
-,TRBJ2-5,TRBV5-1,TRBD2,TGCGCCAGCAGCCGTGGGACTAGCGGAGTAGAGACCCAGTACTTC,CASSRGTSGVETQYF
-,TRBJ2-1,TRBV5-1,TRBD2,TGCGCCAGCAGAGATGGACTAGCGGACTCTAGTAATGAGCAGTTCTTC,CASRDGLADSSNEQFF
once,TRBJ2-4,TRBV7-3,-,TGTGCCAGCAGCTTAAGCGGAGGGTCGTATGGGGGAAACATTCAGTACTTC,CASSLSGGSYGGNIQYF
-,TRBJ2-1,TRBV7-2,TRBD2,TGTGCCAGCAGCCTAAGGGGGCTAGCGGGACGCATATACAATGAGCAGTTCTTC,CASSLRGLAGRIYNEQFF
-,TRBJ1-2,TRBV7-2,TRBD1,TGTGCCAGCAGCTTAGGGGCCGGGACAGTCTATGGCTACACCTTC,CASSLGAGTVYGYTF